The clone carrying this T cell receptor beta chain was observed a handful of times. Its antigen is still unknown. The treatment denotes: roughly ten-day PBMC culture with coronavirus spike peptide pools or control peptides (ViraFEST assay). The sample comes from a study of vaccination and CD4 T cells after COVID-19. Study conclusions and caveats: Convalescent patients' clones that were vaccine-specific were spike mono-reactive in 304 of 307 cases.

Cultured CD4+ T cells had their DNA profiled by the Oncomine TCR Beta short-read assay. TCRdb recomputed calls from the PCR reads with MiXCR, one row per CDR3 protein. The repertoire has about 20,000 distinct CDR3 sequences, roughly 50% of them found once; the top ten carry around 17%. Germline CDR1 is MNHEY and CDR2 is SMNVEV (reference sequence). V shed 8 bases, J shed 6 bases, and the junction held 1 base outside the gene matches. The CDR3 loop spans 13 amino acids. J is TRBJ1-6 and V is TRBV27; TRBD1 matches at 10 bases. This TCR derives from a human donor who had recovered from COVID-19. Specimen: CD4+ T cells from blood, cultured in vitro. The CDR3 DNA sequence: TGTGCCAGCCGGACAGGGGGTAATTCACCCCTCCACTTT. It is translated as CASRTGGNSPLHF.